This T cell receptor (beta chain) was found in a study of T-cell memory formation after mild COVID-19. Employing constant-segment primers, 5'RACE generated TCR alpha and TCR beta cDNA libraries bearing sample barcodes and UMIs. TCRdb itself ran the 5' RACE reads through MiXCR, one entry per CDR3 protein. The sample consists of a few hundred thousand distinct CDR3 sequences, 7.5% to 10% of them appearing once. On this clonotype: Its antigen is currently unknown.

Whole-study results and caveats: Pre-infection memory harbored some responding clones, suggesting cross-reactive memory joined.

Trimming took 7 bases from V and 5 from J, leaving 12 bases between them. Germline CDR1 reads SNHLY; CDR2 reads FYNNEI. The CDR3 has 14 residues. The specimen was PBMCs or a T cell subset sorted from them (not recorded which). This receptor was obtained from a man aged 18-30 years who had mild COVID-19 (a few samples of this study predate the infection). Cell type and time point are not known. This chain uses TRBV2 with TRBJ1-6, with D tentatively TRBD1 (5 bases). CDR3 DNA: TGTGCCAGCAAGAGGTGGGGGAATAATTCACCCCTCCACTTT. It encodes CASKRWGNNSPLHF.